Presented here are 6 T cell receptor beta chains from one specimen sequenced in a study of patients and donors after allogeneic stem cell transplantation (dated by TCRdb to the early 2020s). Receptors were amplified or captured by RT-PCR. Sequencing was performed on a NextSeq 550. In TCRdb, the public reads were trimmed at Q25 with fastp and aligned with MiXCR, with productive beta chains retained. Each CDR3 protein appears once, grouped with its most common genes and DNA. The sample data list about 960,000 distinct CDR3 sequences, and 15% to 20% of these were observed just once. Clones ranked in the top ten supply roughly 6.4% of the sample. The sample was blood, either unsorted or a sorted T cell fraction (not recorded which). These receptors were taken from a human donor who was either an allogeneic HSCT recipient or a stem cell or donor lymphocyte infusion donor (not recorded which). It is not recorded whose cells these are; they may come from a transplant donor.

This clonotype has just a few counts. The CDR3 spells CSALDRATSAEQFF. The CDR3 DNA reads as TGCAGTGCTTTGGACAGGGCCACTAGCGCCGAGCAGTTCTTC. This rearrangement joins TRBV20-1 to TRBJ2-1; D perhaps matches TRBD1 (8 bases). This CDR3 region has 14 residues. Germline V gives CDR1 DFQATT, CDR2 SNEGSKA (reference sequence). The V gene lost 5 bases and the J gene lost 10 bases, with 21 bases spanning the gap.

This clonotype turned up a few times. This chain links TRBV24-1 with TRBJ2-3; D call uncertain. Trimming pared 3 bases from V and 6 bases from J, leaving 24 bases between. The CDR3 sequence is 18 residues long. The germline gives CDR1 KGHDR, CDR2 SFDVKD. The CDR3 protein is CATSDRSPYYAVTDTQYF. DNA for the CDR3: TGTGCCACCAGTGATCGGTCGCCTTACTATGCAGTAACGGATACGCAGTATTTT.

The gene calls are TRBV30 and TRBJ2-7; TRBD2 might be the D (6 bases). This CDR3 has 11 residues. The ends were cut back, 8 bases at V and 3 bases at J, with 11 bases in the middle. In germline, CDR1 is GTSNPN, CDR2 SVGIG (reference sequence). The CDR3 loop reads CARGTGYEQYF. The DNA of the CDR3 is TGTGCCCGCGGGACGGGCTACGAGCAGTACTTC.

The chain couples TRBV10-3 to TRBJ2-5; D possibly uses TRBD1 or TRBD2 (5 bases each). Trimming removed 4 bases from V and 2 bases from J, with 11 bases in between. Germline CDR1 ENHRY, CDR2 SYGVKD. The CDR3 sequence is 14 residues long. CDR3 sequence (DNA): TGTGCCATCAGTGGGGGGACCGGACAAGAGACCCAGTACTTC. Protein: CAISGGTGQETQYF.

This chain connects TRBV7-2 to TRBJ2-7, with a possible D match to TRBD1 (5 bases). V was pared by 5 bases and J by 4 bases, with 15 bases between. The CDR3 has 14 residues. Germline assignment: CDR1 SGHTA and CDR2 FQGNSA. CDR3 sequence reads: CASSAPGPLYEQYF. Here the CDR3 DNA reads TGTGCCAGCAGCGCCCCAGGGCCCCTGTACGAGCAGTACTTC.

The J gene is TRBJ1-5, the V gene TRBV27, with 7 bases fitting TRBD1. The junction had 6 bases not matched to a gene; V was cut back by 5 bases and J by 5 bases. The CDR3 extends over 14 amino acids. CDR1 is MNHEY and CDR2 is SMNVEV in the germline V gene (reference sequence). CDR3 DNA sequence: TGTGCCAGCAGTCTAAGGACAGGCCATCAGCCCCAGCATTTT. Its protein is CASSLRTGHQPQHF.